Listed below are T cell receptor beta chains from one sample, sequenced in a study of T cells after posttransplantation cyclophosphamide. TCRdb's copy holds only in-frame clones and misses some; the assay was immunoSEQ multiplex PCR. The sample includes approximately 22,000 clones, 73% of them seen just once. The material sequenced was memory CD4+ T cells sorted from PBMCs. The receptors originated from a woman in her fifties or sixties in good health, CMV-negative, and a related stem cell transplant donor. Each CDR3 is given with its conserved first and last residue. D genes are given only for firm matches. For some rows the clone size is stated as once, few or many, or as a class when expanded; others skip it.

d_call clone_size cdr3_length j_call v_call cdr3_nt cdr3_aa
TRBD1 - 17 TRBJ1-2 TRBV19 TGTGCCAGTAGTACCCCCGGACAGGGGGGGACTAACTATGGCTACACCTTC CASSTPGQGGTNYGYTF
- - 14 TRBJ1-5 TRBV28 TGTGCCAGCAGCCCCACAGGGCCGGTATACCCCCAGCATTTT CASSPTGPVYPQHF
TRBD2 - 15 TRBJ2-3 TRBV28 TGTGCCAGCAATGGAAGCGGGAGGCGGGGGGATACGCAGTATTTT CASNGSGRRGDTQYF
- - 14 TRBJ2-1 TRBV7-9 TGTGCCAGCAGCTTAGGTCGGGGGACGGATGAGCAGTTCTTC CASSLGRGTDEQFF
- - 15 TRBJ1-6 TRBV9 TGTGCCAGCAACAGGGAGAGCTCCTATAATTCACCCCTCCACTTT CASNRESSYNSPLHF
- - 13 TRBJ1-2 TRBV28 TGTGCCAGCAGTAGGGCACAGGCCCCTGGCTACACCTTC CASSRAQAPGYTF
- few 11 TRBJ2-1 TRBV19 TGTGCCAGTCCCAGGGGGGATGAGCAGTTCTTC CASPRGDEQFF
- - 15 TRBJ2-7 TRBV9 TGTGCCAGCAGCGTAGGATCGGGACATCACTACGAGCAGTACTTC CASSVGSGHHYEQYF
TRBD1 few 14 TRBJ2-3 TRBV27 TGTGCCAGCAGTCTAGGACAGGGTAGGGATACGCAGTATTTT CASSLGQGRDTQYF
TRBD1 - 15 TRBJ2-7 TRBV7-8 TGTGCCAGCAGCCTGCGCCGGGACAGGGGGCGCGAGCAGTACTTC CASSLRRDRGREQYF
TRBD2 - 16 TRBJ2-7 TRBV28 TGTGCCAGCAGTTTATTCCGGACTAGCGGGGTCTACGAGCAGTACTTC CASSLFRTSGVYEQYF
- - 14 TRBJ1-5 TRBV28 TGTGCCAGCAGCCCCGGACACCTCAATCAGCCCCAGCATTTT CASSPGHLNQPQHF
- few 13 TRBJ1-5 TRBV10-3 TGTGCCATCGCGACAGCATTTAATCAGCCCCAGCATTTT CAIATAFNQPQHF
- - 13 TRBJ2-7 TRBV6-1 TGTGCCAGCAGTCCCCTCCGGGGGTACGAGCAGTACTTC CASSPLRGYEQYF
- - 14 TRBJ1-5 TRBV2 TGTGCCAGCAGTCTCCAGGGTGGCAATCAGCCCCAGCATTTT CASSLQGGNQPQHF
TRBD1 - 15 TRBJ2-2 TRBV11-2 TGTGCCAGCAGGCTGACAGGGGGCAGGACCGGGGAGCTGTTTTTT CASRLTGGRTGELFF
- - 14 TRBJ1-1 TRBV5-8 TGTGCCAGCAGCTCCAGAATTTCCCCCACTGAAGCTTTCTTT CASSSRISPTEAFF
TRBD1 - 14 TRBJ1-6 TRBV28 TGTGCCAGCCGACTTCGCCAAGGGGGCTCACCCCTCCACTTT CASRLRQGGSPLHF
TRBD1 few 14 TRBJ1-2 TRBV7-3 TGTGCCAGCAGCTTAACCAATTACCGACAGGGCATCTCCTTC CASSLTNYRQGISF
TRBD2 - 15 TRBJ2-5 TRBV5-1 TGCGCCAGCAGCTTGGTAGTAGCGGGAGGAGAGACCCAGTACTTC CASSLVVAGGETQYF
TRBD1 - 14 TRBJ1-1 TRBV6-6 TGTGCCAGTCGACAGGGGGCGCCGAACACTGAAGCTTTCTTT CASRQGAPNTEAFF
TRBD2 - 15 TRBJ2-1 TRBV7-2 TGTGCCAGCAGTCGGACTAGCGGAGACTACAATGAGCAGTTCTTC CASSRTSGDYNEQFF
- - 13 TRBJ2-3 TRBV19 TGTGCCAGTAGTCCAGCGAGGTCAAATACGCAGTATTTT CASSPARSNTQYF
TRBD1 - 15 TRBJ1-2 TRBV5-1 TGCGCCAGCAGCCCTAGGGGGACAGGCGTTGAGGGCTACACCTTC CASSPRGTGVEGYTF
- - 12 TRBJ1-1 TRBV25-1 TGTGCCAGCAGTGGTTCAGGGTTGTCGGCTTTCTTT CASSGSGLSAFF
- medium-sized 12 TRBJ1-1 TRBV5-4 TGTGCCAGCAGCTTGAGGGGTACTGAAGCTTTCTTT CASSLRGTEAFF
TRBD1 - 15 TRBJ2-1 TRBV7-9 TGTGCCAGCAGCTTAAGGTCAGGGGGCTTTGATGAGCAGTTCTTC CASSLRSGGFDEQFF
TRBD2 - 18 TRBJ2-7 TRBV7-9 TGTGCCAGCAGCTTAAAACCCGGACTAGCGGGAGGGTACTACGAGCAGTACTTC CASSLKPGLAGGYYEQYF
TRBD1 - 17 TRBJ1-5 TRBV19 TGTGCCAGTAGTATAGGACCGGGACAGGGAGACGATCAGCCCCAGCATTTT CASSIGPGQGDDQPQHF